One sample yielded the 25 T cell receptor beta chains listed below, sequenced in a study of read filtering for tumor transcriptome and immune sequencing. From about 400 ng of RNA, a library with molecular barcoded alpha/delta and beta/gamma adaptors was made. TCRdb analysed the reads with MiXCR anew, one entry per CDR3 protein. This sample yields 30,000 to 35,000 distinct CDR3 sequences, of which less than 20% are seen a single time; roughly 16% belongs to the top ten. Sequenced sample: a population of CD138-negative cells sorted from bone marrow. The source is a donor aged 40 or older with multiple myeloma.

This clonotype was detected only a few times. This may be a read error, as it is one base from a much larger clone. V usage is TRBV28 and J usage is TRBJ2-5, with D possibly TRBD1 on 5 matching bases. Germline V lookup: CDR1 MDHEN, CDR2 SYDVKM. The CDR3 consists of 14 residues. The CDR3 DNA reads TGTACCAGCAGTTTAGGGGCCCCTAAAGAGACCCAGTACTTC. The encoded protein is CTSSLGAPKETQYF.

Of note for this clonotype: The CDR3 carries no conserved terminal phenylalanine or tryptophan, so it likely arises from a read error. The limits of the CDR3 on the DNA are not certain, so only TCRdb's listed CDR3 is given. The chain is built from TRBV4-2 and TRBJ1-1; the DNA was not used to check the table's D call, TRBD1. The CDR3 numbers 16 amino acids, ends counted. Germline CDR1 is LGHNA and CDR2 is YNFKEQ. The CDR3 reads CASSPRGGNQNTEALL.

In this sample, this clonotype turned up a few times. The CDR3 loop reads CAWSELAGTQYF. CDR3 nucleotide sequence: TGTGCCTGGAGTGAACTAGCGGGTACGCAGTATTTT. V usage is TRBV30 and J usage is TRBJ2-3; 9 bases agree with TRBD2. This CDR3 region has 12 residues. Germline V gene lookup returns CDR1 GTSNPN and CDR2 SVGIG (reference sequence). The junction had 1 base not matched to a gene; V was cut back by 1 base and J by 8 bases.

In its sample, this clonotype was seen many times. The rearrangement joins TRBV7-9 to TRBJ1-4, with TRBD2 identical over 7 bases. The J call may not be correct, given that the DNA end is closer to TRBJ2-3. Germline V gene data show CDR1 as SEHNR and CDR2 as FQNEAQ (reference sequence). This CDR3 region has 15 residues. Written as DNA, the CDR3 is TGTGCCAGCAGCTTCCTGGCTAGCGGCGGCGATACGCAGTATTTT. As protein: CASSFLASGGDTQYF.

This clonotype was counted ten times or more. V and J are TRBV6-2 or TRBV6-3 and TRBJ2-5; perhaps TRBD1 as D (6 bases). The CDR3 is made up of 12 amino acids. The germline gives CDR1 MNHEY, CDR2 SVGEGT. V was trimmed by 8 bases and J by 0 bases, leaving 7 bases between them. CDR3 in DNA: TGTGCCAGCGGACAGAACCAAGAGACCCAGTACTTC. It yields the protein CASGQNQETQYF.

This clonotype occurred many times. The chain carries TRBV7-8 and TRBJ1-4, with D possibly being TRBD1 (5 bases). The CDR3 loop spans 15 amino acids. Germline-derived CDR1 and CDR2 are SGHVS and FQNEAQ. Trimming shortened V by 1 base and J by 5 bases, and 11 bases separated the two germline ends. CDR3 in DNA: TGTGCCAGCAGCTTAGGGGTTTCAGGGAATGAAAAACTGTTTTTT. Translating it yields CASSLGVSGNEKLFF.

This clonotype was seen a handful of times. The gene calls are TRBV30 and TRBJ2-7; D may match TRBD1 or TRBD2 (5 bases each). Germline assignment: CDR1 GTSNPN and CDR2 SVGIG (reference sequence). Trimming stripped 1 base from V and 4 bases from J, with 17 bases between. The CDR3 covers 15 residues. The CDR3 bases are TGTGCCTGGAGTGGTGGGCTAGGGACGACTTACGAGCAGTACTTC. This sequence encodes CAWSGGLGTTYEQYF.

This clonotype is labeled medium-sized. The rearrangement joins TRBV15 to TRBJ2-5; 7 bases align to TRBD1. The CDR3 is 15 amino acids. The V gene end was trimmed by 5 bases and the J gene end by 2 bases; junction bases not matched to a gene: 8. Per germline, CDR1 LNHNV and CDR2 YYDKDF (reference sequence). The CDR3 spells CATSSYRGGQETQYF. The CDR3 DNA is TGTGCCACCAGCTCATACAGGGGCGGACAAGAGACCCAGTACTTC.

This clonotype was observed at least ten times. The rearrangement uses TRBV19 and TRBJ2-5; D is uncertain. Trimming pared 5 bases from V and 3 bases from J, leaving 10 bases between. This CDR3 has 13 residues. Germline V gene data show CDR1 as LNHDA and CDR2 as SQIVND (reference sequence). The CDR3 spells CASSPLHEETQYF. CDR3 DNA: TGTGCCAGTAGTCCCCTCCATGAAGAGACCCAGTACTTC.

This clonotype was observed at least ten times. The chain carries TRBV6-5 and TRBJ2-3; possibly TRBD2 for D (6 bases). CDR1 and CDR2 from the germline V gene are MNHEY and SVGAGI. The CDR3 extends over 17 amino acids. The V end lost 7 bases, the J end lost 6 bases, and 26 bases lay between the germline ends. The CDR3 protein is CASTSRRKVGGSDTQYF. The CDR3 DNA follows: TGTGCCAGCACCTCGCGTCGTAAGGTCGGGGGAAGTGATACGCAGTATTTT.

This chain uses TRBV12-3 or TRBV12-4 with TRBJ2-3; D may correspond to TRBD1 or TRBD2 (5 bases each). V shed 2 bases and J shed 14 bases, with 23 bases lying between them. The CDR3 is 15 residues long. The CDR3 nucleotides read TGTGCCAGCAGTTTATACTCCGGGGCCGAGGGCTGGTCGTATTTT. This encodes CASSLYSGAEGWSYF.

This clonotype was recorded many times. The DNA for the CDR3 is TGCAGTGCTTCCCCGGCCGGGGCAAGAATGAACACTGAAGCTTTCTTT. It translates to CSASPAGARMNTEAFF. The chain links TRBV20-1 to TRBJ1-1; TRBD1 might be the D (5 bases). V was cut by 5 bases and J by 0 bases, with 19 bases left in between. CDR1 DFQATT and CDR2 SNEGSKA come from the germline V gene (reference sequence). The CDR3 has 16 residues.

The gene calls are TRBV7-2 and TRBJ2-1, with D tentatively TRBD1 (6 bases). V gave up 1 base and J gave up 7 bases, with 14 bases separating them. The CDR3 is 15 amino acids. Per the germline V gene, CDR1 is SGHTA and CDR2 is FQGNSA. CDR3 nucleotides: TGTGCCAGCAGCTTAGATGGAGAGGGGGTAAATGAGCAGTTCTTC. Amino acid sequence: CASSLDGEGVNEQFF.

This clonotype was counted many times. The chain recombines TRBV6-6 with TRBJ2-5; D not resolved. The germline V gene has CDR1 MNHNY and CDR2 SVGAGI (reference sequence). Trimming took off 2 bases at V and 3 bases at J, with 4 bases between the two ends. This CDR3 spans 12 amino acids. The chain's CDR3 is CASSYREETQYF. Written as DNA, the CDR3 is TGTGCCAGCAGTTACAGGGAAGAGACCCAGTACTTC.

Worth noting for this clonotype: A much larger clone is a single base away; this may be a read error. The rearrangement links TRBV3-1 to TRBJ2-5; a weak D match, TRBD2 (5 bases). V dropped 1 base and J dropped 5 bases, with 14 bases sitting between them. CDR1 LGHDT and CDR2 YNNKEL come from the germline V gene (reference sequence). The length of the CDR3 is 15 residues. This CDR3 reads CASSQGDYTIETQYF. The CDR3 bases are TGTGCCAGCAGCCAAGGCGACTACACAATCGAGACCCAGTACTTC.

This clonotype was recorded at least ten times. The gene calls are TRBV20-1 and TRBJ1-2, with 11 bases aligning to TRBD1. Germline V gene sequence: CDR1 DFQATT, CDR2 SNEGSKA (reference sequence). J was trimmed by 3 bases and V by 6 bases; bases with no gene match: 15. The CDR3 covers 17 residues. In DNA form, the CDR3 reads TGCAGTGCCCCGAACTCCCCGGGACAGGGGGTAGACTATGGCTACACCTTC. Translated, it gives CSAPNSPGQGVDYGYTF.

There are many counts of this clonotype. V gene TRBV20-1 combines with J gene TRBJ1-5; D is undetermined. There are 14 residues in the CDR3. V lost 0 bases to trimming and J lost 7 bases, with 13 bases between them. The germline gives CDR1 DFQATT, CDR2 SNEGSKA (reference sequence). CDR3 loop: CSARDGGEKQPQHF. The CDR3 DNA follows: TGCAGTGCTAGAGATGGCGGGGAAAAGCAGCCCCAGCATTTT.

This clonotype was seen many times. V usage is TRBV4-1 and J usage is TRBJ1-2, with 9 bases fitting TRBD1. Losses at the gene ends were 1 base for V and 3 bases for J; bases not matched to a gene: 6. From germline, CDR1 is MGHRA and CDR2 YSYEKL. The CDR3 totals 16 residues. The CDR3 DNA sequence: TGCGCCAGCAGCCAAGGGCGGGGGACAGGGTACTATGGCTACACCTTC. It specifies CASSQGRGTGYYGYTF.

Within the sample, this clonotype is medium-sized. The J gene is TRBJ2-7, the V gene TRBV6-2 or TRBV6-3; 11 nucleotides agree with TRBD1. V gave up 6 bases and J gave up 4 bases; unmatched junction bases: 8. This CDR3 has 15 amino acids. CDR1 MNHEY and CDR2 SVGEGT come from the germline V gene. The CDR3 nucleotides read TGTGCCAGCAGAAATCCGGGACAGGGGGTTTACGAGCAGTACTTC. It is translated as CASRNPGQGVYEQYF.

The table lists this clonotype with many counts. V is TRBV28 and J is TRBJ2-7, with 8 bases identical to TRBD1. The CDR3 loop spans 14 amino acids. In germline, CDR1 is MDHEN, CDR2 SYDVKM. The ends lost 4 bases at V and 4 bases at J; junction bases unmatched: 6. Written as DNA, the CDR3 is TGTGCCAGCAGTTCCGACAGGGGAAAGTACGAGCAGTACTTC. It specifies CASSSDRGKYEQYF.

This clonotype was recorded many times. The genes are TRBV4-2 and TRBJ2-4, with D uncertain. The V gene lost 0 bases and the J gene lost 7 bases, with 13 bases spanning the gap. Germline CDR1 reads LGHNA; CDR2 reads YNFKEQ. CDR3 length equals 15 residues. The CDR3 sequence: CASSQDLRNRNIQYF. DNA for the CDR3: TGTGCCAGCAGCCAAGATCTACGAAACCGGAACATTCAGTACTTC.

In its sample, this clonotype is medium-sized. For the CDR3, the DNA is TGCGCCAGCAGCCCCACCGGGGGAGGCTACCTTTACAATGAGCAGTTCTTC. Translating it yields CASSPTGGGYLYNEQFF. The V gene is TRBV4-1, the J gene TRBJ2-1; possibly TRBD2 for D (6 bases). Germline CDR1 is MGHRA and CDR2 is YSYEKL. This CDR3 spans 17 amino acids. V was clipped by 4 bases and J by 4 bases, with 20 bases between them.

In its sample, this clonotype ranks as large. This rearrangement joins TRBV13 to TRBJ1-1; D not certain. The CDR3 length is 15 residues. Trimming shortened V by 0 bases and J by 6 bases, and 14 bases separated the two germline ends. Looked up from germline, CDR1 is PRHDT and CDR2 is FYEKMQ (reference sequence). CDR3 in DNA: TGTGCCAGCAGCTTAGGAAATGCGGGCGGATCTGAAGCTTTCTTT. This gives the protein CASSLGNAGGSEAFF. The full variable domain, rest sourced from reference TRBV13 and TRBJ1-1, is AAGVIQSPRHLIKEKRETATLKCYPIPRHDTVYWYQQGPGQDPQFLISFYEKMQSDKGSIPDRFSAQQFSDYHSELNMSSLELGDSALYFCASSLGNAGGSEAFFGQGTRLTVV.

This clonotype was observed many times. This rearrangement joins TRBV5-1 to TRBJ2-7; 7 bases are a match to TRBD2. CDR3 size: 15 residues. The trim removed 2 bases at V and 7 bases at J, leaving 12 bases unmatched. In germline, CDR1 is SGHRS, CDR2 YFSETQ. CDR3 sequence reads: CASSFTGGAPGEQYF. The DNA of the CDR3 is TGCGCCAGCAGCTTTACGGGAGGAGCCCCGGGGGAGCAGTACTTC.

This clonotype was observed at least ten times. The chain has TRBV6-6 and TRBJ2-5; TRBD2 is a possible D gene (5 bases). Per the germline V gene, CDR1 is MNHNY and CDR2 is SVGAGI (reference sequence). The V and J ends lost 6 bases and 4 bases respectively, with 24 bases between them. The CDR3 has 17 amino acids. CDR3: CASRDLYESGVGETQYF. The CDR3 DNA reads as TGTGCCAGCAGGGACCTCTATGAAAGCGGAGTGGGAGAGACCCAGTACTTC.